Included here is one T cell receptor (beta chain) sequence, with context. What it binds is unknown. One junction end disagrees with the germline gene, perhaps due to a read error. On the basis of clinical symptoms, serum thyroxine and TRAb, thyroid ultrasound and orbital computed tomography, diagnoses were made. These data originate in a study of T cells in Graves' hyperthyroidism and ophthalmopathy. Study results and limitations: A model built on 13 V-J features separated ophthalmopathy from stable hyperthyroidism. The model identified upcoming ophthalmopathy a median approximately six months ahead of onset.

Amplification of TCR beta CDR3 regions was performed using RNA transcripts as template. HTBI primers were used for first-round RT-PCR of the TCR CDR3. TCRdb reprocessed the multiplex PCR reads via MiXCR and lists one record per CDR3 protein. The profile shows over 650,000 distinct CDR3 sequences, about 45% of them singletons. This CDR3 region has 12 residues. Per germline, CDR1 SGHTA and CDR2 FQGTGA. Specimen: peripheral blood or thyroid tissue (not recorded which). The receptor was isolated from an adult man with Graves' disease, either hyperthyroidism or ophthalmopathy (not recorded which). The rearrangement uses TRBV7-3 and TRBJ2-2, with D unclear. CDR3 DNA: TGTGCCAACAGCTTAAAGGCCGGGGAGCTGTTTTTT. Translating it yields CANSLKAGELFF. The full variable domain, its missing parts supplied by reference TRBV7-3 and TRBJ2-2, is GAGVSQTPSNKVTEKGKYVELRCDPISGHTALYWYRQSLGQGPEFLIYFQGTGAADDSGLPNDRFFAVRPEGSVSTLKIQRTERGDSAVYLCANSLKAGELFFGEGSRLTVL.